The clone carrying this TCR beta chain was counted only a few times. The table came from immunoSEQ multiplex PCR; TCRdb's copy has only in-frame clones and leaves some out. The sample has around 30,000 clones, just over 90% seen once; the top ten hold around 5.4%. This entry belongs to a study of T cell changes during pregnancy in multiple sclerosis. The CDR3 length is 13 residues. V was clipped by 2 bases and J by 6 bases, with 11 bases between them. Germline CDR1 reads MNHNS; CDR2 reads SASEGT. The TCR originated in a female donor with multiple sclerosis, enrolled in a pregnancy study. Here the sequenced sample was CD8+ T cells from peripheral blood mononuclear cells, taken before pregnancy. The chain couples TRBV6-1 to TRBJ2-7; no definite D call. As DNA, the CDR3 is TGTGCCAGCAGTGAAAGTGGCCCGGGCGAGCAGTACTTC. Translated: CASSESGPGEQYF.